These T cell receptor beta chains were read from a single sample in a study of graft-versus-host responses after intestinal transplantation. Their antigen targets remain unknown. TCRdb keeps only in-frame clones here, not all; method: immunoSEQ multiplex PCR. The sample shows some 130,000 clones, 90% to 95% of them seen only once. Material: unstimulated CD8+ T cells sorted from spleen or lymph node cells, obtained before intestinal transplant. These receptors came from a human donor who received an intestinal transplant. Both conserved end residues are part of each CDR3. The D gene is left open where the match is weak. A row's size may be missing; if present it is once, few, many or a size class.

D gene: -
J gene: TRBJ2-2
V gene: TRBV28
clone size: -
CDR3 protein: CASSLSLGTGELFF
CDR3 DNA: TGTGCCAGCAGTTTAAGTCTCGGCACCGGGGAGCTGTTTTTT

D gene: -
J gene: TRBJ2-1
V gene: TRBV5-6
clone size: -
CDR3 protein: CASSLGSYNEQFF
CDR3 DNA: TGTGCCAGCAGCCTCGGGAGTTACAATGAGCAGTTCTTC

D gene: -
J gene: TRBJ1-5
V gene: TRBV7-9
clone size: -
CDR3 protein: CASSPAARQPQHF
CDR3 DNA: TGTGCCAGCAGCCCGGCGGCACGTCAGCCCCAGCATTTT

D gene: -
J gene: TRBJ1-2
V gene: TRBV7-9
clone size: -
CDR3 protein: CASSLISNPNYGYTF
CDR3 DNA: TGTGCCAGCAGCTTAATCTCTAATCCTAACTATGGCTACACCTTC

D gene: -
J gene: TRBJ2-7
V gene: TRBV27
clone size: -
CDR3 protein: CASSFLGVYEQYF
CDR3 DNA: TGTGCCAGCAGTTTTCTGGGGGTTTACGAGCAGTACTTC

D gene: -
J gene: TRBJ2-7
V gene: TRBV9
clone size: once
CDR3 protein: CASSATDSEQYF
CDR3 DNA: TGTGCCAGCAGCGCAACAGATTCCGAGCAGTACTTC

D gene: TRBD2
J gene: TRBJ2-7
V gene: TRBV4-1
clone size: -
CDR3 protein: CASSQVTGGRVSYEQYF
CDR3 DNA: TGCGCCAGCAGCCAAGTGACGGGAGGGCGGGTCTCCTACGAGCAGTACTTC

D gene: TRBD2
J gene: TRBJ2-1
V gene: TRBV19
clone size: -
CDR3 protein: CASSGTSGNEQFF
CDR3 DNA: TGTGCCAGTAGCGGGACTAGCGGCAATGAGCAGTTCTTC

D gene: TRBD2
J gene: TRBJ2-7
V gene: TRBV7-6
clone size: -
CDR3 protein: CASSLRMLAGGPHEQYF
CDR3 DNA: TGTGCCAGCAGCTTAAGGATGTTAGCGGGAGGGCCCCACGAGCAGTACTTC

D gene: -
J gene: TRBJ2-1
V gene: TRBV4-1
clone size: -
CDR3 protein: CASSQLASPNYEQFF
CDR3 DNA: TGCGCCAGCAGCCAGCTAGCGTCTCCCAATTATGAGCAGTTCTTC

D gene: TRBD1
J gene: TRBJ1-1
V gene: TRBV30
clone size: -
CDR3 protein: CAWSVTGGTTEAFF
CDR3 DNA: TGTGCCTGGAGTGTAACAGGGGGGACCACTGAAGCTTTCTTT

D gene: -
J gene: TRBJ2-7
V gene: TRBV5-4
clone size: -
CDR3 protein: CASSLDRAGSYEQYF
CDR3 DNA: TGTGCCAGCAGCTTGGACAGGGCAGGATCATACGAGCAGTACTTC

D gene: TRBD2
J gene: TRBJ2-1
V gene: TRBV2
clone size: once
CDR3 protein: CAGIAGPQNHNEQFF
CDR3 DNA: TGTGCCGGGATAGCGGGGCCCCAGAACCACAATGAGCAGTTCTTC

D gene: TRBD1
J gene: TRBJ2-1
V gene: TRBV5-5
clone size: -
CDR3 protein: CASTPASGQNFNEQFF
CDR3 DNA: TGTGCCAGCACCCCCGCCTCGGGACAGAATTTCAATGAGCAGTTCTTC

D gene: -
J gene: TRBJ1-1
V gene: TRBV6-5
clone size: once
CDR3 protein: CASSYSDGYEAFF
CDR3 DNA: TGTGCCAGCAGTTACTCGGACGGTTATGAAGCTTTCTTT

D gene: TRBD1
J gene: TRBJ1-6
V gene: TRBV11-2
clone size: -
CDR3 protein: CASSPPGGSALNSPLHF
CDR3 DNA: TGTGCCAGCAGCCCACCAGGGGGCAGCGCACTTAATTCACCCCTCCACTTT

D gene: -
J gene: TRBJ2-7
V gene: TRBV7-8
clone size: -
CDR3 protein: CASSLGRLDEQYF
CDR3 DNA: TGTGCCAGCAGCCTGGGGAGGCTTGACGAGCAGTACTTC